This TCR beta chain was sequenced for a study of identical twins. The ends were cut back, 2 bases at V and 0 bases at J, with 13 bases in the middle. This CDR3 has 16 residues. Findings and limits, study-wide: Out-of-frame TCR alpha sharing observed in monozygotic twins exceeded model estimates. Twins showed weaker excess sharing in their beta out-of-frame sequences.

In regard to this clonotype: Its cognate antigen is unknown.

Unique molecular identifiers were present on cDNA, and template switching added a universal primer site. TCRdb passed the 5' RACE reads through MiXCR, listing each CDR3 protein once. This sample has under 1 million distinct CDR3 sequences, with about 12% found just once. These data are also associated with another study on yellow fever vaccine responses in identical twins.

The clonotype comes from a young woman in good health. Sequences were obtained from PBMCs. V gene TRBV12-3 or TRBV12-4 combines with J gene TRBJ1-1; D is unclear. The DNA for the CDR3 is TGTGCCAGCAGTTTATCTGGAGGCGGTATGAACACTGAAGCTTTCTTT. This gives the protein CASSLSGGGMNTEAFF.